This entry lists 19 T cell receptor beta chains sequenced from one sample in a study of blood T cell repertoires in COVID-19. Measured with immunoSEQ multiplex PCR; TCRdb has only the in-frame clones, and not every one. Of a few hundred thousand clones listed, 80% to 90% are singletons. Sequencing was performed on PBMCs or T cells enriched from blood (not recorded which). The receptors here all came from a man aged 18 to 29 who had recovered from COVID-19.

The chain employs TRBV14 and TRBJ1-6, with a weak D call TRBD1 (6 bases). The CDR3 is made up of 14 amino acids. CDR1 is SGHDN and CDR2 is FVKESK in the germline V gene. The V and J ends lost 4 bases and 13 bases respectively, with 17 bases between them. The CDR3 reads CASSRTLGGLPLHF. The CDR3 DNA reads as TGTGCCAGCAGCCGGACACTCGGGGGGCTCCCCCTCCACTTT. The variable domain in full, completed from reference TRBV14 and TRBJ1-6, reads EAGVTQFPSHSVIEKGQTVTLRCDPISGHDNLYWYRRVMGKEIKFLLHFVKESKQDESGMPNNRFLAERTGGTYSTLKVQPAELEDSGVYFCASSRTLGGLPLHFGNGTRLTVT.

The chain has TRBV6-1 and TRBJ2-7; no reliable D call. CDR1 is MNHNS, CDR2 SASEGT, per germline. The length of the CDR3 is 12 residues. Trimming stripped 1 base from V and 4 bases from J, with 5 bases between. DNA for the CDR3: TGTGCCAGCAGTGAAGGAGTTTACGAGCAGTACTTC. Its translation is CASSEGVYEQYF.

The DNA of the CDR3 is TGTGCCAGCAGCGGCACACAAGACGAGCAGTACTTC. Its translation is CASSGTQDEQYF. This sequence joins TRBV7-3 and TRBJ2-7, with D hard to call. Trimming left V 5 bases short and J 5 bases short, with 10 bases between. Looked up from germline, CDR1 is SGHTA and CDR2 is FQGTGA. CDR3 length equals 12 residues. The whole variable domain, remainder taken from reference TRBV7-3 and TRBJ2-7, is GAGVSQTPSNKVTEKGKYVELRCDPISGHTALYWYRQSLGQGPEFLIYFQGTGAADDSGLPNDRFFAVRPEGSVSTLKIQRTERGDSAVYLCASSGTQDEQYFGPGTRLTVT.

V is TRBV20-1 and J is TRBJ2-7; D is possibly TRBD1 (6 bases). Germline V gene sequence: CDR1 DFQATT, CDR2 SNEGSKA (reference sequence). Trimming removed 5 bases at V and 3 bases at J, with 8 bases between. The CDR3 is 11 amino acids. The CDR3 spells CSALDSYEQYF. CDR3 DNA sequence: TGCAGTGCTTTGGACAGCTACGAGCAGTACTTC.

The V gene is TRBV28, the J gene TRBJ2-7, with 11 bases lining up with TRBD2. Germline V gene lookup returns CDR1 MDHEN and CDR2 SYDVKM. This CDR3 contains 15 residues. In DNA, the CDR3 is TGTTCAGTCGAGGGAGTAGCGGGAGGGATCCACGAGCAGTACTTC. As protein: CSVEGVAGGIHEQYF. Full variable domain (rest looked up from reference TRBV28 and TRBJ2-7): DVKVTQSSRYLVKRTGEKVFLECVQDMDHENMFWYRQDPGLGLRLIYFSYDVKMKEKGDIPEGYSVSREKKERFSLILESASTNQTSMYLCSVEGVAGGIHEQYFGPGTRLTVT.

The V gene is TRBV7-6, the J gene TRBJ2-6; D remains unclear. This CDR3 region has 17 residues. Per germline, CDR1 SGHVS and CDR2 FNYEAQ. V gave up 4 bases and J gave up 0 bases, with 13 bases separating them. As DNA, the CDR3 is TGTGCCAGCAGCTCCGGCGGAGTCGGCTCTGGGGCCAACGTCCTGACTTTC. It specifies CASSSGGVGSGANVLTF.

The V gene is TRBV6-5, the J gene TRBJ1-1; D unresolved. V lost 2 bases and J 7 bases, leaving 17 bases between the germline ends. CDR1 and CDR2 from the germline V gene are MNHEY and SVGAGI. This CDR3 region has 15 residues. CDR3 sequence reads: CASSYTPTADGEAFF. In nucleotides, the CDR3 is TGTGCCAGCAGTTACACCCCAACAGCGGACGGTGAAGCTTTCTTT.

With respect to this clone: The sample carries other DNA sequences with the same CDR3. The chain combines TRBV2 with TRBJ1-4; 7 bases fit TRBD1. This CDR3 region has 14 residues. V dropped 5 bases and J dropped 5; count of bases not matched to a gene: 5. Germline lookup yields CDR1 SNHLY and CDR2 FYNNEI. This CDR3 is CASSPRQGNEKLFF. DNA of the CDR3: TGTGCCAGCAGTCCTCGACAGGGAAATGAAAAACTGTTTTTT.

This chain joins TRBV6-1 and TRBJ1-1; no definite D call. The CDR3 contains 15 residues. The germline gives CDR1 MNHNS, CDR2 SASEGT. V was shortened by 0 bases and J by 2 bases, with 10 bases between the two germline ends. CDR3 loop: CASSEAARGNTEAFF. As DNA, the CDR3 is TGTGCCAGCAGTGAAGCCGCTCGGGGTAACACTGAAGCTTTCTTT.

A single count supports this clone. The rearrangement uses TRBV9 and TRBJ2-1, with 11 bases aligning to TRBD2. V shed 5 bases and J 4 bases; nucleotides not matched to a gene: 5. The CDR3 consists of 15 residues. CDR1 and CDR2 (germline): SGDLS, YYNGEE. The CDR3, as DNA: TGTGCCAGCAGGCCGACTAGCGGGGATTACAATGAGCAGTTCTTC. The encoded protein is CASRPTSGDYNEQFF.

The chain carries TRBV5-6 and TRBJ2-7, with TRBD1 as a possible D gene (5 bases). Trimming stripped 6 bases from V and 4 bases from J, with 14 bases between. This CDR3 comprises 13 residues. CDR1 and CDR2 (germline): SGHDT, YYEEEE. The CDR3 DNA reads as TGTGCCAGCAACCGCCCAGGGCTATACGAGCAGTACTTC. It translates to CASNRPGLYEQYF.

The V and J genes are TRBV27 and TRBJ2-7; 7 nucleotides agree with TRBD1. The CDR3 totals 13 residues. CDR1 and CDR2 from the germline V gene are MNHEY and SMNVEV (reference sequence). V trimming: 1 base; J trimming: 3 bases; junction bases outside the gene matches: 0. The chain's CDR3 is CASSLYRGYEQYF. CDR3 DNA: TGTGCCAGCAGTTTATACAGGGGCTACGAGCAGTACTTC.

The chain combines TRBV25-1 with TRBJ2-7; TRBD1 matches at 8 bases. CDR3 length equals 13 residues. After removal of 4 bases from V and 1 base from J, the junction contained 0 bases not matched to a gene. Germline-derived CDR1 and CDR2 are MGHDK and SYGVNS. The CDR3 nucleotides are TGTGCCAGCAGTGGGACAGGGTCCTACGAGCAGTACTTC. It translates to CASSGTGSYEQYF.

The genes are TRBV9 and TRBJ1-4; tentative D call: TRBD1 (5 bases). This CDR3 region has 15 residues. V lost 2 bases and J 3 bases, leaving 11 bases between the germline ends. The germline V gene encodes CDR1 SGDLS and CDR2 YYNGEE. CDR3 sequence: CASSVGGGSNEKLFF. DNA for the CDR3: TGTGCCAGCAGCGTCGGCGGGGGGTCTAATGAAAAACTGTTTTTT.

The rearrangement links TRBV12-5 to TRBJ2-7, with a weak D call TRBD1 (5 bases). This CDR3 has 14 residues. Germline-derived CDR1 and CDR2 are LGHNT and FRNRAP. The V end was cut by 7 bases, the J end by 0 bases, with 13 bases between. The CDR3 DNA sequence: TGTGCTAGTGCCTCCGACAGAAGCTCCTACGAGCAGTACTTC. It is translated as CASASDRSSYEQYF.

This CDR3 is CASSEDRYGYTF. CDR3 nucleotides: TGTGCCAGCAGCGAGGACAGATATGGCTACACCTTC. The chain couples TRBV9 to TRBJ1-2, with D perhaps matching TRBD1 (6 bases). Deletions cut 3 bases from V and 5 bases from J, with 8 bases between. Germline CDR1 reads SGDLS; CDR2 reads YYNGEE. This CDR3 contains 12 residues.

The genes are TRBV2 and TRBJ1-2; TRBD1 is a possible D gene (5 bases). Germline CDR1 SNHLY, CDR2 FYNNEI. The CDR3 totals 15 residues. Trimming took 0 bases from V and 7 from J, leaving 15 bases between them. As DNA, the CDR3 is TGTGCCAGCAGTGAAGCGCCGGCAGGGCCCTTTGGCTACACCTTC. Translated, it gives CASSEAPAGPFGYTF.

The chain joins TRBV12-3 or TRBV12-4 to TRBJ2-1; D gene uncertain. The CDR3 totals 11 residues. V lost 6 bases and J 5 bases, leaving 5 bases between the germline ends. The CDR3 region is CASSQNNEQFF. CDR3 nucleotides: TGTGCCAGCAGCCAAAACAATGAGCAGTTCTTC.

The CDR3 region has the DNA TGTGCCAGCAGCTTAGGGACTAGCGGGCAAGAGACCCAGTACTTC. Translating it yields CASSLGTSGQETQYF. The V gene is TRBV7-9, the J gene TRBJ2-5; the match to TRBD2 covers 11 bases. The CDR3 consists of 15 residues. The trim removed 1 base at V and 2 bases at J, leaving 0 bases unmatched. Germline lookup yields CDR1 SEHNR and CDR2 FQNEAQ (reference sequence).